The entry below describes one T cell receptor (beta chain). What it binds is unknown. Looked up from germline, CDR1 is MNHEY and CDR2 is SVGAGI. The V gene end was trimmed by 6 bases and the J gene end by 8 bases; junction bases not matched to a gene: 9. The CDR3 consists of 14 residues. Researchers ran the PCR with 60 Vbeta and 13 Jbeta primers. Profiling relied on immunoSEQ multiplex PCR, and the TCRdb table lists in-frame clones only, not all of them. In the table there are approximately 150,000 clones, around 80% of which are singletons. These data are taken from a study of cytomegalovirus exposure and HLA in healthy donors. On the study more broadly: In an early release, HLA-typed donors contributed 90 million or so unique TCR sequences. Of 398 genotyped donors, around 76% clustered with self-reported Caucasian donors.

Study conclusions and caveats: Most TCR sequences were seen very rarely across donors, but some public TCRs occurred in many.

J is TRBJ1-4 and V is TRBV6-5; 7 nucleotides match TRBD1. Sequencing was done on a sample of PBMCs. This clonotype was sampled from a male donor in good health and CMV-seronegative. This chain's CDR3 is CASRSDRIMEKLFF. CDR3 nucleotides: TGTGCCAGCAGATCGGACAGGATTATGGAAAAACTGTTTTTT.